This TCR beta chain derives from a study of CD8 T cells in ankylosing spondylitis. Quantitative 5'-RACE was performed with molecular barcodes, and it yielded the TCR beta libraries. A single record per CDR3 protein comes from TCRdb applying MiXCR to the 5' RACE reads. The sample has approximately 540,000 distinct CDR3 sequences, over 9.5% seen once. This clonotype was seen a few times. Its antigen is unknown. Study results and caveats: A CD8+ phenotype characterized the disease-linked clones, which were relatively rare in peripheral blood. Existing reports had already noted some motif variants in reactive arthritis synovial fluid and blood. There was reportedly significant enrichment of clones that were disease-linked in matched ankylosing spondylitis synovial fluid. Characteristic, it appeared, of ankylosing spondylitis blood was a TCR beta motif of fewer than 10 highly homologous variants.

Sequencing was carried out using blood, either unsorted or a sorted T cell fraction (not recorded which). The source is a male donor with ankylosing spondylitis.

The CDR3 spells CASSPASGSSYNEQFF. DNA for the CDR3: TGTGCCAGCAGCCCCGCCAGCGGGAGTTCCTACAATGAGCAGTTCTTC. This chain joins TRBV7-9 and TRBJ2-1; 8 positions match TRBD2. Germline loops: CDR1 SEHNR, CDR2 FQNEAQ (reference sequence). The CDR3 has 16 amino acids. Unmatched junction bases numbered 7, after V lost 5 bases and J lost 1 base.